The 5 T cell receptor beta chains below were found in one sample sequenced in a study of OX40 agonist ivuxolimab in advanced cancers. To prepare the library, the immunoSEQ multiplex PCR assay was applied. The source is immuneACCESS, and TCRdb retained only in-frame sequences with V and J called. Part of the clones is not carried over; for the studies checked, unresolved V genes explain less than half of this, and the remainder is unexplained. The sample includes tens of thousands of clones, with 87% observed a single time. The biggest ten clones account for approximately 0.39% of the sample. This sample comprised CD4+ or CD8+ T cells sorted from blood, obtained in a trial of the OX40 agonist ivuxolimab. The receptors derive from an adult with an advanced solid tumor such as melanoma, head and neck, liver or kidney cancer.

This chain joins TRBV5-1 and TRBJ2-7, with D possibly TRBD1 on 6 matching bases. Germline CDR1 SGHRS, CDR2 YFSETQ. This CDR3 is built from 16 residues. The V end lost 6 bases, the J end lost 0 bases, and 19 bases lay between the germline ends. The CDR3 here is CASNQGFRDYSYEQYF. The CDR3 DNA is TGCGCCAGCAATCAGGGGTTTAGGGATTACTCCTACGAGCAGTACTTC.

This chain uses TRBV11-2 with TRBJ2-3; 9 bases map to TRBD2. Looked up from germline, CDR1 is SGHAT and CDR2 is FQNNGV. CDR3 length: 15 amino acids. The J segment lost 7 bases and the V segment lost 5 bases, leaving 10 bases of the junction unmatched. The CDR3 bases are TGTGCCAGCAGCCTAGCGGGGTCACCCCTTCATACGCAGTATTTT. Translated: CASSLAGSPLHTQYF.

The V and J genes are TRBV5-8 and TRBJ1-1; D perhaps matches TRBD1 (5 bases). Trimming pared 1 base from V and 3 bases from J, leaving 19 bases between. Germline assignment: CDR1 SGHTS and CDR2 YDEGEE. CDR3 length: 17 amino acids. This chain's CDR3 is CASSLLLTGWGYTEAFF. As DNA, the CDR3 is TGTGCCAGCAGCTTGCTCCTCACAGGCTGGGGATACACTGAAGCTTTCTTT. The complete variable domain, with remaining parts taken from reference TRBV5-8 and TRBJ1-1, reads EAGVTQSPTHLIKTRGQQATLRCSPISGHTSVYWYQQALGLGLQFLLWYDEGEERNRGNFPPRFSGRQFPNYSSELNVNALELEDSALYLCASSLLLTGWGYTEAFFGQGTRLTVV.

The rearrangement joins TRBV6-5 to TRBJ1-1; D not resolved. V was cut by 5 bases and J by 5 bases, with 15 bases left in between. Germline CDR1 is MNHEY and CDR2 is SVGAGI. This CDR3 is built from 14 residues. The CDR3 DNA reads TGTGCCAGCAGTCCCCCCTATGGTAGGACTGAAGCTTTCTTT. Translation gives CASSPPYGRTEAFF.

The chain has TRBV11-2 and TRBJ1-4; no definite D call. V shed 5 bases and J shed 3 bases, with 10 bases lying between them. The CDR3 is 14 amino acids. Germline values: CDR1 SGHAT, CDR2 FQNNGV. In nucleotides, the CDR3 is TGTGCCAGCAGCCTAGGGCTATCTAATGAAAAACTGTTTTTT. This sequence encodes CASSLGLSNEKLFF.